The 18 T cell receptor beta chains below all came from one sample that was sequenced in a study of T cells expressing NK-cell markers. TCRdb re-called the 5' RACE reads, yielding one record per CDR3 amino acid sequence without DNA. Recorded for this sample: some 600,000 distinct CDR3 sequences. The specimen sequenced was blood T cells: a sorted CD56 or NKG2C T cell subset, CD4+ or CD8+ T cells, or bulk PBMC T cells (not recorded which). These TCRs come from a man aged 18 to 30 in good health.

The CDR3 here is CASSPLSGNYNEQFF. V usage is TRBV4-2 and J usage is TRBJ2-1; TCRdb reports TRBD2, a call that lacks DNA to check it against. This CDR3 is built from 15 residues. CDR1 and CDR2 from the germline V gene are LGHNA and YNFKEQ.

The V and J genes are TRBV5-6 and TRBJ1-6. Looked up from germline, CDR1 is SGHDT and CDR2 is YYEEEE. This CDR3 is 15 amino acids long. CDR3 loop: CASSFDSSYNSPLHF. Variable domain in full (rest from reference TRBV5-6 and TRBJ1-6): DAGVTQSPTHLIKTRGQQVTLRCSPKSGHDTVSWYQQALGQGPQFIFQYYEEEERQRGNFPDRFSGHQFPNYSSELNVNALLLGDSALYLCASSFDSSYNSPLHFGNGTRLTVT.

V usage is TRBV20-1 and J usage is TRBJ2-7; lacking DNA, the TRBD1 call made by TCRdb goes unchecked. The CDR3 runs 16 residues. CDR1 is DFQATT and CDR2 is SNEGSKA in the germline V gene (reference sequence). CDR3 sequence reads: CSANSLGTGNNYEQYF.

V usage is TRBV6-1 and J usage is TRBJ2-2; TCRdb calls TRBD2, which cannot be checked without DNA. The CDR3 extends over 16 amino acids. Germline V gene sequence: CDR1 MNHNS, CDR2 SASEGT. CDR3 amino acids: CASSVTSARVTGELFF.

The CDR3 sequence: CASGRTNEKLFF. The chain joins TRBV9 to TRBJ1-4. Germline CDR1 is SGDLS and CDR2 is YYNGEE. This CDR3 region has 12 residues.

V usage is TRBV25-1 and J usage is TRBJ2-1; TCRdb gives TRBD2 as the D gene, but with no DNA this cannot be confirmed. Germline V lookup: CDR1 MGHDK, CDR2 SYGVNS. The CDR3 is 15 residues long. CDR3: CASSESLAGGNEQFF. The full variable domain, its missing parts supplied by reference TRBV25-1 and TRBJ2-1, is EADIYQTPRYLVIGTGKKITLECSQTMGHDKMYWYQQDPGMELHLIHYSYGVNSTEKGDLSSESTVSRIRTEHFPLTLESARPSHTSQYLCASSESLAGGNEQFFGPGTRLTVL.

This rearrangement joins TRBV6-5 to TRBJ2-5; there is no DNA to check the TCRdb D call of TRBD1. The CDR3 contains 14 residues. Per the germline V gene, CDR1 is MNHEY and CDR2 is SVGAGI. The CDR3 spells CASRPSVYAETQYF.

This chain joins TRBV12-3 or TRBV12-4 and TRBJ1-6. This CDR3 spans 16 amino acids. Here the CDR3 reads CASSFSRSSVDSPLHF.

The CDR3 spells CASSFTRWSTDTQYF. The chain links TRBV5-5 to TRBJ2-3. CDR1 is SGHKS and CDR2 is YYEKEE in the germline V gene (reference sequence). This CDR3 region has 15 residues.

This chain connects TRBV7-8 to TRBJ2-7. This CDR3 has 16 residues. Germline lookup yields CDR1 SGHVS and CDR2 FQNEAQ. CDR3 amino acids: CASSPSRAGASYEQYF.

The chain couples TRBV7-9 to TRBJ2-1; TCRdb selects TRBD1, and the lack of DNA leaves this call unchecked. This CDR3 comprises 12 residues. Germline V gives CDR1 SEHNR, CDR2 FQNEAQ (reference sequence). The CDR3 sequence: CAGGGGRGEQFF.

The chain has TRBV11-2 and TRBJ1-1; the TRBD1 assignment by TCRdb is unverifiable without DNA. CDR1 and CDR2 from the germline V gene are SGHAT and FQNNGV. The CDR3 covers 15 residues. CDR3 loop: CASSFDRGFYTEAFF.

The chain employs TRBV12-3 or TRBV12-4 and TRBJ2-7. The CDR3 is 15 residues long. This CDR3 is CASSFGVGYSYEQYF.

The V call is TRBV12-3 or TRBV12-4, the J call TRBJ1-6. This CDR3 has 12 amino acids. CDR3 residues: CASSLPPLPLHF.

This chain connects TRBV6-5 to TRBJ2-1; TCRdb proposes TRBD2, but this gene call is untestable without DNA. This CDR3 is 16 amino acids long. Per germline, CDR1 MNHEY and CDR2 SVGAGI. The CDR3 spells CASSSSGHYLYNEQFF.

V usage is TRBV12-3 or TRBV12-4 and J usage is TRBJ2-2; TCRdb lists TRBD2, though no DNA is available to test this call. This CDR3 contains 15 residues. The CDR3: CASSFGASGRGELFF.

This chain uses TRBV6-5 with TRBJ2-1; the D call of TRBD1 rests on TCRdb alone, since no DNA is present to check it. Germline V lookup: CDR1 MNHEY, CDR2 SVGAGI. The CDR3 runs 15 residues. CDR3 protein: CASSYSGTGGHEQFF.

This chain links TRBV5-1 with TRBJ2-2; the D gene TCRdb calls, TRBD1, cannot be checked with no DNA. CDR1 and CDR2 from the germline V gene are SGHRS and YFSETQ. CDR3 length: 15 amino acids. This CDR3 reads CASSFATGELGELFF.